This entry lists 31 T cell receptor beta chains sequenced from one sample in a study of shared clonotypes between healthy human individuals. TCRdb's table, derived via immunoSEQ multiplex PCR, lists solely in-frame clones and lacks some. The sample records a few million clones, roughly 90% being singletons. Sequencing was carried out using naive CD4+ T cells from PBMCs. Subset noted: CD45RA+ positively selected. The source of these receptors is a man between 18 and 29 years old in good health. Some clones in this sample may be carry-over from other donors' samples.

The chain has TRBV27 and TRBJ1-6; 7 bases map to TRBD1. Trimming cost V 3 bases and J 0 bases; bases outside gene matches: 8. Germline assignment: CDR1 MNHEY and CDR2 SMNVEV (reference sequence). The CDR3 is 18 residues long. Here the CDR3 DNA reads TGTGCCAGCAGTTTGCGGGACAGTCGGAGCTCCTATAATTCACCCCTCCACTTT. It yields the protein CASSLRDSRSSYNSPLHF.

This chain uses TRBV7-6 with TRBJ2-7; 8 nucleotides align to TRBD2. Trimming cost V 4 bases and J 8 bases; bases outside gene matches: 13. The CDR3 length is 15 residues. Germline lookup yields CDR1 SGHVS and CDR2 FNYEAQ. CDR3 coding DNA: TGTGCCAGCAGCTCTCCTCAGGAGAAGCGGGAGCAGCAGTACTTC. It encodes CASSSPQEKREQQYF.

The rearrangement links TRBV5-4 to TRBJ2-5; a possible D gene is TRBD2 (6 bases). The CDR3 totals 15 residues. Trimming removed 4 bases at V and 0 bases at J, with 13 bases between. Looked up from germline, CDR1 is SGHNT and CDR2 is YYREEE (reference sequence). This CDR3 reads CASSTPAGNQETQYF. The CDR3 DNA reads TGTGCCAGCAGCACCCCTGCGGGGAACCAAGAGACCCAGTACTTC.

This sequence joins TRBV18 and TRBJ1-1; D gene unclear. CDR3 length: 15 residues. With 0 bases removed from V and 6 bases from J, the gap between germline ends came to 14 bases. Germline values: CDR1 KGHSH, CDR2 LQKENI. The CDR3 sequence is CASSPPSAAAAEAFF. The CDR3 DNA reads TGTGCCAGCTCACCACCGAGCGCAGCCGCAGCTGAAGCTTTCTTT.

The chain links TRBV6-1 to TRBJ2-1, with 9 bases that match TRBD2. CDR1 is MNHNS, CDR2 SASEGT, per germline. The trim removed 4 bases at V and 7 bases at J, leaving 8 bases unmatched. The CDR3 spans 15 residues. The CDR3 spells CASSAGLAALNEQFF. The CDR3 nucleotides read TGTGCCAGCAGTGCGGGACTAGCAGCGTTGAATGAGCAGTTCTTC.

The rearrangement joins TRBV29-1 to TRBJ2-3; a possible D gene is TRBD2 (5 bases). CDR1 and CDR2 from the germline V gene are SQVTM and ANQGSEA. V lost 4 bases to trimming and J lost 6 bases, with 14 bases between them. CDR3 length: 13 residues. The CDR3 reads CSVGVVPGDTQYF. For the CDR3, the DNA is TGCAGCGTTGGAGTCGTTCCGGGGGATACGCAGTATTTT.

The chain carries TRBV5-1 and TRBJ1-4; D is possibly TRBD1 (5 bases). There are 15 residues in the CDR3. The V end lost 5 bases, the J end lost 0 bases, and 11 bases lay between the germline ends. CDR1 is SGHRS and CDR2 is YFSETQ in the germline V gene. The CDR3: CASSAKGATNEKLFF. The CDR3 DNA reads TGCGCCAGCAGTGCTAAAGGGGCAACTAATGAAAAACTGTTTTTT.

The gene calls are TRBV4-3 and TRBJ2-3; TRBD2 matches 7 bases. The CDR3 is 18 residues long. V dropped 4 bases and J dropped 2; count of bases not matched to a gene: 15. Germline CDR1 reads LGHNA; CDR2 reads YSLEER. CDR3: CASSPLPPSGEFTDTQYF. In DNA form, the CDR3 reads TGCGCCAGCAGCCCTCTACCCCCCAGCGGGGAATTCACAGATACGCAGTATTTT.

This clone was seen a handful of times. J is TRBJ2-7 and V is TRBV2; TRBD1 matches at 7 bases. Trimming at V came to 7 bases and at J to 2 bases, leaving 14 bases not matched to a gene. This CDR3 comprises 16 residues. Germline-derived CDR1 and CDR2 are SNHLY and FYNNEI. CDR3 bases: TGTGCCAGCATGGCGTTTGAGGGACAGCGAGCCTACGAGCAGTACTTC. This codes for CASMAFEGQRAYEQYF.

The chain uses TRBV5-1 and TRBJ2-1; 15 nucleotides align to TRBD2. The V gene end was trimmed by 4 bases and the J gene end by 9 bases; junction bases not matched to a gene: 8. The CDR3 totals 16 residues. CDR1 and CDR2 from the germline V gene are SGHRS and YFSETQ. CDR3 coding DNA: TGCGCCAGCAGCACTGGACTAGCGGGAGGGCCGAGTGAGCAGTTCTTC. Translation gives CASSTGLAGGPSEQFF.

The chain employs TRBV27 and TRBJ2-1; TRBD2 matches at 8 bases. Looked up from germline, CDR1 is MNHEY and CDR2 is SMNVEV (reference sequence). Trimming cost V 5 bases and J 7 bases; bases outside gene matches: 10. The CDR3 is 15 residues long. CDR3 DNA sequence: TGTGCCAGCAGTACACCGGGACTAGTTCGAAATGAGCAGTTCTTC. Its translation: CASSTPGLVRNEQFF.

On this clone: Other DNA sequences of this sample code for an identical CDR3. The rearrangement joins TRBV28 to TRBJ2-7; 10 positions match TRBD1. Germline trimming cut 6 bases from V and 1 base from J; bases unmatched to any gene: 6. Germline lookup yields CDR1 MDHEN and CDR2 SYDVKM. The CDR3 is 15 amino acids. CDR3 coding DNA: TGTGCCAGCAGCTTCCCGGGACAGGGGTCCTACGAGCAGTACTTC. Its translation is CASSFPGQGSYEQYF.

The V call is TRBV5-1, the J call TRBJ1-3; D is perhaps TRBD1 (5 bases). Germline CDR1 and CDR2: SGHRS and YFSETQ. Deletions cut 0 bases from V and 0 bases from J, with 13 bases between. This CDR3 region has 17 residues. The CDR3 spells CASSLGFGRASGNTIYF. The CDR3 nucleotides are TGCGCCAGCAGCTTGGGCTTCGGCAGGGCCTCTGGAAACACCATATATTTT.

The V and J genes are TRBV19 and TRBJ1-2; maybe TRBD1 (5 bases). Germline V gene data show CDR1 as LNHDA and CDR2 as SQIVND (reference sequence). The V end lost 3 bases, the J end lost 1 base, and 12 bases lay between the germline ends. This CDR3 is 15 amino acids long. The CDR3 DNA is TGTGCCAGTAGTATCTTCCCCGGGGGTAACTATGGCTACACCTTC. It codes for CASSIFPGGNYGYTF. Complete variable domain (other parts from reference TRBV19 and TRBJ1-2): DGGITQSPKYLFRKEGQNVTLSCEQNLNHDAMYWYRQDPGQGLRLIYYSQIVNDFQKGDIAEGYSVSREKKESFPLTVTSAQKNPTAFYLCASSIFPGGNYGYTFGSGTRLTVV.

About this clone: This specimen includes other DNA sequences encoding the same CDR3. This rearrangement joins TRBV5-1 to TRBJ2-3; TRBD1 agrees at 9 bases. CDR3 length: 15 amino acids. Germline V gene data show CDR1 as SGHRS and CDR2 as YFSETQ. Trimming at V came to 4 bases and at J to 1 base, leaving 4 bases not matched to a gene. CDR3 sequence: CASSNRTGGTDTQYF. Written as DNA, the CDR3 is TGCGCCAGCAGCAATAGGACAGGGGGCACAGATACGCAGTATTTT. Combining the CDR3 with reference TRBV5-1 and TRBJ2-3 gives the whole variable domain KAGVTQTPRYLIKTRGQQVTLSCSPISGHRSVSWYQQTPGQGLQFLFEYFSETQRNKGNFPGRFSGRQFSNSRSEMNVSTLELGDSALYLCASSNRTGGTDTQYFGPGTRLTVL.

The rearrangement uses TRBV6-5 and TRBJ1-2, with 9 bases aligning to TRBD1. Unmatched junction bases numbered 9, after V lost 6 bases and J lost 4 bases. The germline V gene encodes CDR1 MNHEY and CDR2 SVGAGI. This CDR3 has 15 residues. Written as DNA, the CDR3 is TGTGCCAGCAGCCAGGCCGGACAGGGGATCTATGGCTACACCTTC. Its translation is CASSQAGQGIYGYTF.

The rearrangement joins TRBV19 to TRBJ1-5; 8 nucleotides line up with TRBD1. CDR1 and CDR2 from the germline V gene are LNHDA and SQIVND (reference sequence). Germline trimming cut 6 bases from V and 2 bases from J; bases unmatched to any gene: 9. The CDR3 is made up of 16 amino acids. The DNA of the CDR3 is TGTGCCAGTAGGGACAGGGCGCTGGTAGGCAATCAGCCCCAGCATTTT. It specifies CASRDRALVGNQPQHF.

The chain links TRBV5-1 to TRBJ2-7, with 7 bases matching TRBD1. The CDR3 consists of 15 residues. CDR1 and CDR2 (germline): SGHRS, YFSETQ. V was clipped by 0 bases and J by 4 bases; unmatched bases: 7. CDR3 in DNA: TGCGCCAGCAGCTTGGCCCCGGACAGGTTGTACGAGCAGTACTTC. It codes for CASSLAPDRLYEQYF.

CDR3: CASSAGTWGEKLFF. Written as DNA, the CDR3 is TGTGCCAGCAGCGCAGGGACATGGGGTGAAAAACTGTTTTTT. The gene calls are TRBV7-9 and TRBJ1-4; perhaps TRBD1 as D (6 bases). Germline-derived CDR1 and CDR2 are SEHNR and FQNEAQ (reference sequence). This CDR3 contains 14 residues. Trimming cost V 5 bases and J 7 bases, with 14 bases left between them.

The rearrangement joins TRBV4-1 to TRBJ2-3; the D gene is possibly TRBD2 (6 bases). Germline CDR1 reads MGHRA; CDR2 reads YSYEKL. This CDR3 comprises 16 residues. Trimming removed 1 base from V and 0 bases from J, with 11 bases in between. The CDR3 nucleotides are TGCGCCAGCAGCCAAGTGGGGGGAGTTAGCACAGATACGCAGTATTTT. Protein: CASSQVGGVSTDTQYF.

This chain joins TRBV6-1 and TRBJ2-1, with TRBD2 as a possible D gene (6 bases). The CDR3 has 16 residues. CDR1 is MNHNS and CDR2 is SASEGT in the germline V gene. Trimming removed 2 bases at V and 4 bases at J, with 15 bases between. The CDR3 sequence: CASSERGGAAYNEQFF. For the CDR3, the DNA is TGTGCCAGCAGTGAACGGGGCGGGGCCGCTTACAATGAGCAGTTCTTC.

A note on this clone: Other DNA variants within this sample encode the same CDR3. The chain is built from TRBV2 and TRBJ2-5, with D tentatively TRBD2 (5 bases). This CDR3 comprises 12 residues. CDR1 and CDR2 (germline): SNHLY, FYNNEI. Trimming removed 4 bases at V and 2 bases at J, with 5 bases between. The CDR3 coding sequence is TGTGCCAGCAGTGGAGGGCAAGAGACCCAGTACTTC. This gives the protein CASSGGQETQYF.

The gene calls are TRBV5-1 and TRBJ1-2; a weak D match, TRBD1 (6 bases). The CDR3 has 15 amino acids. V lost 1 base and J 8 bases, leaving 18 bases between the germline ends. Germline CDR1 and CDR2: SGHRS and YFSETQ. Written as DNA, the CDR3 is TGCGCCAGCAGCTTGTATTTTCTAGGGGGTGACGGCTACACCTTC. It translates to CASSLYFLGGDGYTF.

The rearrangement joins TRBV5-1 to TRBJ2-7, with D unresolved. The CDR3 extends over 14 amino acids. Germline V gene data show CDR1 as SGHRS and CDR2 as YFSETQ. V was clipped by 0 bases and J by 6 bases, with 13 bases between them. The CDR3 bases are TGCGCCAGCAGCTTGGGGCAGGACCCTACCGAGCAGTACTTC. Translation gives CASSLGQDPTEQYF. Combining the CDR3 with reference TRBV5-1 and TRBJ2-7 gives the whole variable domain KAGVTQTPRYLIKTRGQQVTLSCSPISGHRSVSWYQQTPGQGLQFLFEYFSETQRNKGNFPGRFSGRQFSNSRSEMNVSTLELGDSALYLCASSLGQDPTEQYFGPGTRLTVT.

With respect to this clone: Its ends do not fully match the called genes, so a read error is possible. The gene calls are TRBV14 and TRBJ2-7, with D uncertain. This CDR3 contains 13 residues. CDR1 is SGHDN and CDR2 is FVKESK in the germline V gene. The CDR3, as DNA: TGTGCCAGCAGCCAAGTGAGGACGTCCGAGGAGTACTTC. Encoded protein: CASSQVRTSEEYF. Based on the CDR3 plus reference TRBV14 and TRBJ2-7, the full variable domain is EAGVTQFPSHSVIEKGQTVTLRCDPISGHDNLYWYRRVMGKEIKFLLHFVKESKQDESGMPNNRFLAERTGGTYSTLKVQPAELEDSGVYFCASSQVRTSEEYFGPGTRLTVT.

This clone was counted a single time. The chain is built from TRBV4-1 and TRBJ2-1, with 12 bases fitting TRBD2. The V segment lost 4 bases and the J segment 8 bases; nucleotides outside the gene matches: 15. CDR1 is MGHRA and CDR2 is YSYEKL in the germline V gene. The CDR3 loop spans 18 amino acids. CDR3 residues: CASSLTSLAGGPFYEQFF. CDR3 bases: TGCGCCAGCAGCCTTACATCCCTAGCGGGAGGGCCTTTTTATGAGCAGTTCTTC.

This rearrangement joins TRBV5-4 to TRBJ2-7, with 8 bases that match TRBD1. V was pared by 4 bases and J by 0 bases, with 6 bases of the junction left unmatched. Germline loops: CDR1 SGHNT, CDR2 YYREEE (reference sequence). CDR3 size: 15 residues. As DNA, the CDR3 is TGTGCCAGCAGCACATACAGGGGGTCCTCCTACGAGCAGTACTTC. Encoded protein: CASSTYRGSSYEQYF.

This chain connects TRBV5-1 to TRBJ1-4, with 10 positions matching TRBD1. Trimming cost V 2 bases and J 6 bases; bases outside gene matches: 1. Per the germline V gene, CDR1 is SGHRS and CDR2 is YFSETQ. This CDR3 region has 14 residues. Written as DNA, the CDR3 is TGCGCCAGCAGCTTTGGACAGGGGGATGAAAAACTGTTTTTT. It is translated as CASSFGQGDEKLFF. The full variable domain, with the rest looked up from reference TRBV5-1 and TRBJ1-4, is KAGVTQTPRYLIKTRGQQVTLSCSPISGHRSVSWYQQTPGQGLQFLFEYFSETQRNKGNFPGRFSGRQFSNSRSEMNVSTLELGDSALYLCASSFGQGDEKLFFGSGTQLSVL.

The chain recombines TRBV9 with TRBJ1-3; possibly TRBD1 for D (5 bases). V shed 1 base and J shed 0 bases, with 11 bases lying between them. CDR3 length: 16 residues. The germline V gene has CDR1 SGDLS and CDR2 YYNGEE. The DNA for the CDR3 is TGTGCCAGCAGCGTAAGGGGACGTAACTCTGGAAACACCATATATTTT. Protein product: CASSVRGRNSGNTIYF.

This chain links TRBV5-1 with TRBJ2-5; perhaps TRBD2 as D (5 bases). Trimming cost V 4 bases and J 5 bases, with 12 bases left between them. The CDR3 runs 13 residues. Germline V gives CDR1 SGHRS, CDR2 YFSETQ. DNA of the CDR3: TGCGCCAGCAGCGACCCCCCGGGGGAGACCCAGTACTTC. It yields the protein CASSDPPGETQYF.

The V gene is TRBV5-1, the J gene TRBJ2-3; 8 nucleotides line up with TRBD2. The germline V gene has CDR1 SGHRS and CDR2 YFSETQ. This CDR3 has 14 amino acids. V trimming: 3 bases; J trimming: 5 bases; junction bases outside the gene matches: 5. In nucleotides, the CDR3 is TGCGCCAGCAGCTCAGCGGGAGTTTTAGATACGCAGTATTTT. It yields the protein CASSSAGVLDTQYF.